These 10 T cell receptor beta chains were sequenced from one sample in a study of patients and donors after allogeneic stem cell transplantation. TCRdb used MiXCR to reprocess the RT-PCR reads, holding one entry per CDR3 protein. The repertoire consists of tens of thousands of distinct CDR3 sequences, with about 26% occurring once and the leading ten covering more than 20%. Input material: blood, either unsorted or a sorted T cell fraction (not recorded which). These receptor sequences come from a human donor who was either an allogeneic HSCT recipient or a stem cell or donor lymphocyte infusion donor (not recorded which). It is not recorded whose cells these are; they may come from a transplant donor.

This sequence joins TRBV9 and TRBJ1-6, with a possible D match to TRBD1 (6 bases). Germline V gene data show CDR1 as SGDLS and CDR2 as YYNGEE. Trimming took off 3 bases at V and 10 bases at J, with 20 bases between the two ends. This CDR3 region has 16 residues. The CDR3 DNA follows: TGTGCCAGCAGCGCCGACCCCCACAGGGCTGGATCACCCCTCCACTTT. Translated: CASSADPHRAGSPLHF. Full variable domain (rest looked up from reference TRBV9 and TRBJ1-6): DSGVTQTPKHLITATGQRVTLRCSPRSGDLSVYWYQQSLDQGLQFLIQYYNGEERAKGNILERFSAQQFPDLHSELNLSSLELGDSALYFCASSADPHRAGSPLHFGNGTRLTVT.

This clonotype has more than one count but fewer than ten. The chain is built from TRBV15 and TRBJ1-2, with D uncertain. Trimming shortened V by 4 bases and J by 8 bases, and 17 bases separated the two germline ends. The CDR3 length is 14 residues. The germline CDR1 and CDR2 sequences are LNHNV and YYDKDF (reference sequence). The DNA of the CDR3 is TGTGCCACCAGCACCAACCGAGGGATCGGCGGCTACACCTTC. Protein: CATSTNRGIGGYTF.

There are a few counts of this clonotype. The rearrangement uses TRBV20-1 and TRBJ1-4, with 7 bases fitting TRBD1. The germline V gene has CDR1 DFQATT and CDR2 SNEGSKA (reference sequence). Trimming at V came to 0 bases and at J to 8 bases, leaving 12 bases not matched to a gene. The CDR3 has 16 amino acids. The CDR3 DNA reads as TGCAGTGCTAGAGACCCCGGGGACAGATCCGCCGAAAAACTGTTTTTT. Its protein product is CSARDPGDRSAEKLFF.

This chain connects TRBV5-1 to TRBJ2-5; 7 nucleotides agree with TRBD1. CDR3 length: 14 amino acids. Germline lookup yields CDR1 SGHRS and CDR2 YFSETQ. Trimming took 3 bases from V and 5 from J; bases not matched to a gene: 7. CDR3: CASSSRQGWETQYF. The CDR3, as DNA: TGCGCCAGCAGCTCAAGACAGGGTTGGGAGACCCAGTACTTC.

The chain employs TRBV12-3 or TRBV12-4 and TRBJ1-5; perhaps TRBD1 as D (5 bases). V was cut by 6 bases and J by 7 bases, with 16 bases left in between. The CDR3 is 14 amino acids. The CDR3 reads CASSPMGGVQPQHF. The DNA of the CDR3 is TGTGCCAGCAGCCCCATGGGGGGGGTACAGCCCCAGCATTTT.

This clonotype was seen only a few times. The chain has TRBV5-1 and TRBJ2-1, with TRBD1 matching over 8 bases. This CDR3 spans 15 amino acids. In germline, CDR1 is SGHRS, CDR2 YFSETQ. The J segment lost 8 bases and the V segment lost 0 bases, leaving 7 bases of the junction unmatched. In DNA, the CDR3 is TGCGCCAGCAGCTTGGCGACAGGGGAAGTCCATGAGCAGTTCTTC. The encoded protein is CASSLATGEVHEQFF.

Here the CDR3 DNA reads TGTGCCAGCAGCTTTGGGGCCTTGAACACTGAAGCTTTCTTT. Protein sequence: CASSFGALNTEAFF. The chain has TRBV7-6 and TRBJ1-1, with D maybe TRBD1 (5 bases). Germline CDR1 SGHVS, CDR2 FNYEAQ. Trimming took off 3 bases at V and 0 bases at J, with 8 bases between the two ends. The CDR3 covers 14 residues.

Comment on this clonotype: Just one base apart from a much larger clone, this may be a read error. The conserved phenylalanine or tryptophan normally closing the CDR3 is absent here, so this likely arose from a read error. V and J are TRBV7-3 and TRBJ1-6; D gene uncertain. Trimming left V 4 bases short and J 6 bases short, with 7 bases between. Germline CDR1 reads SGHTA; CDR2 reads FQGTGA. The CDR3 has 13 amino acids. CDR3 in amino acids: CASSSAPNSPLHL. CDR3 in DNA: TGTGCCAGCAGCTCCGCCCCTAATTCACCCCTCCACCTT.

This clonotype was observed a handful of times. The junction departs from the called germline gene at one end, perhaps through a read error. This sequence joins TRBV7-6 and TRBJ1-1; D uncertain. The CDR3 covers 15 residues. CDR1 and CDR2 (germline): SGHVS, FNYEAQ. CDR3 residues: CASSRANFPSGERCF. As DNA, the CDR3 is TGTGCCAGCAGCCGCGCCAATTTCCCCTCTGGAGAGAGATGCTTT.

The count of this clonotype is one. The chain couples TRBV11-2 to TRBJ1-2, with D possibly being TRBD1 (5 bases). V lost 8 bases, J lost 3 bases, and 28 bases lay in between. CDR3 length: 18 amino acids. CDR1 is SGHAT and CDR2 is FQNNGV in the germline V gene. This CDR3 is CASLSEGPARAGYYGYTF. The CDR3 DNA reads as TGTGCCAGCCTTTCAGAGGGGCCGGCTCGGGCCGGTTACTATGGCTACACCTTC.